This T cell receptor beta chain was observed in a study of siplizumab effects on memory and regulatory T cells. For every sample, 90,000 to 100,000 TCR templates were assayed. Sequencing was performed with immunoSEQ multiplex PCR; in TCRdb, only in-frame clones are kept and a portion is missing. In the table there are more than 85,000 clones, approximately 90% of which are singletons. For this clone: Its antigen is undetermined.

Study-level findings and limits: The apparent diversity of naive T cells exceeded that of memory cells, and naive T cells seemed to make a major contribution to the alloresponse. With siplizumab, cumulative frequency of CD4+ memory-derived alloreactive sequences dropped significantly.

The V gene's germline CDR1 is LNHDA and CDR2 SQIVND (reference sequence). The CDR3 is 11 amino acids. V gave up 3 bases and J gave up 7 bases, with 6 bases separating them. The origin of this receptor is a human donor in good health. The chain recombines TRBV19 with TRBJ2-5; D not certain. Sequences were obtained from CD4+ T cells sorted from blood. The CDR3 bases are TGTGCCAGTAGTATCTACGGGACCCAGTACTTC. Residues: CASSIYGTQYF.